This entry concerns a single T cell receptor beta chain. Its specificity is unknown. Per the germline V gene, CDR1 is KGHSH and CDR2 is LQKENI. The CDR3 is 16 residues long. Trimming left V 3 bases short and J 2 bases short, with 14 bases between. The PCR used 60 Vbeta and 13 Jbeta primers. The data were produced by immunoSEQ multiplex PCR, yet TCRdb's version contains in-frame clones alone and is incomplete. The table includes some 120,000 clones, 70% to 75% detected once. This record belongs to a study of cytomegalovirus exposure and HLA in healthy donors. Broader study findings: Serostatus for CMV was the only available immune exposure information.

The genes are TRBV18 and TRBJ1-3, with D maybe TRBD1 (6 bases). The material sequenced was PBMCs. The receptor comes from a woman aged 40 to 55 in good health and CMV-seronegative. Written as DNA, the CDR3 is TGTGCCAGCTCACCCGGGCAGGGGCGAACTGGAAACACCATATATTTT. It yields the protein CASSPGQGRTGNTIYF.